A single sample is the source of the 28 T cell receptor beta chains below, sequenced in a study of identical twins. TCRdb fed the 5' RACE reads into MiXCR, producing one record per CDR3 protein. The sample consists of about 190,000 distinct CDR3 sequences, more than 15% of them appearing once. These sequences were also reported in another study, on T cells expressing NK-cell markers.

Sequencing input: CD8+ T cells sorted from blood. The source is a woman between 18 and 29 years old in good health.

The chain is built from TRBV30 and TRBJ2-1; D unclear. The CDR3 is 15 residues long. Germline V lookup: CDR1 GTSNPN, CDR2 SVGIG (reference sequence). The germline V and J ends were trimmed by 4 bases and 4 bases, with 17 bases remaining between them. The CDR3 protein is CAWIVGSAIYNEQFF. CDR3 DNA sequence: TGTGCCTGGATCGTCGGATCCGCGATTTACAATGAGCAGTTCTTC.

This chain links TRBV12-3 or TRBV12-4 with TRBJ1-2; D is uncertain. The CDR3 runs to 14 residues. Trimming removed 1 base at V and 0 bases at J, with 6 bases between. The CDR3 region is CASSLGVTNYGYTF. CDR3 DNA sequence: TGTGCCAGCAGTTTAGGCGTTACTAACTATGGCTACACCTTC.

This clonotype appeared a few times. This CDR3 reads CASSFNAYNEQFF. In nucleotides, the CDR3 is TGTGCCAGCAGTTTCAACGCATACAATGAGCAGTTCTTC. The V and J genes are TRBV12-3 or TRBV12-4 and TRBJ2-1; the D is unclear. The CDR3 is 13 residues long. Trimming cost V 3 bases and J 4 bases, with 7 bases left between them.

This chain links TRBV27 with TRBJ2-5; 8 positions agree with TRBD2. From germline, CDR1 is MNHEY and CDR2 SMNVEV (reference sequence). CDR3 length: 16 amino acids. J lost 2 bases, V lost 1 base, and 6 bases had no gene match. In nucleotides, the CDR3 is TGTGCCAGCAGTTTATATTCGGGACTAGTTCAAGAGACCCAGTACTTC. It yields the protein CASSLYSGLVQETQYF.

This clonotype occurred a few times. CDR3 sequence reads: CASSPPRDSGEQYF. The CDR3 coding sequence is TGTGCCAGCAGTCCCCCACGGGATTCGGGCGAGCAGTACTTC. V and J are TRBV6-1 and TRBJ2-7, with D tentatively TRBD2 (5 bases). Germline V gives CDR1 MNHNS, CDR2 SASEGT. The CDR3 sequence is 14 residues long. The germline V and J ends were trimmed by 5 bases and 6 bases, with 17 bases remaining between them.

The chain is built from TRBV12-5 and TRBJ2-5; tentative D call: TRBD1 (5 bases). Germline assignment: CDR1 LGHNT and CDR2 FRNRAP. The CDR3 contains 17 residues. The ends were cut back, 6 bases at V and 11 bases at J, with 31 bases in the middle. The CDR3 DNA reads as TGTGCTAGTGGGCAGACAGAAGTAGTACAAAGAGATAAAATTCAGTACTTC. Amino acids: CASGQTEVVQRDKIQYF.

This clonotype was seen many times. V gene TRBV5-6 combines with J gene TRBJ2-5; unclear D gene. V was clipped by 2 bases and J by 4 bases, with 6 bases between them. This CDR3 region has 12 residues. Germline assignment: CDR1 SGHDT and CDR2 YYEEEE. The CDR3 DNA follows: TGTGCCAGCAGCTTAGGTTTAGAGACCCAGTACTTC. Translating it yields CASSLGLETQYF.

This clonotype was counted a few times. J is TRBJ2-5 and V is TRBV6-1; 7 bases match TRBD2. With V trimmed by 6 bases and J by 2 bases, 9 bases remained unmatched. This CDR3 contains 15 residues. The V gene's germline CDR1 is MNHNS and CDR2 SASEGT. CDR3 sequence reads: CASRPELAKQETQYF. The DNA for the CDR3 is TGTGCCAGCAGACCCGAACTAGCGAAACAAGAGACCCAGTACTTC.

The CDR3 here is CASSISDTQYF. CDR3 bases: TGTGCCAGTAGTATCTCAGATACGCAGTATTTT. This chain connects TRBV19 to TRBJ2-3; D unresolved. Trimming took off 3 bases at V and 4 bases at J, with 2 bases between the two ends. CDR1 and CDR2 from the germline V gene are LNHDA and SQIVND (reference sequence). CDR3 length equals 11 residues.

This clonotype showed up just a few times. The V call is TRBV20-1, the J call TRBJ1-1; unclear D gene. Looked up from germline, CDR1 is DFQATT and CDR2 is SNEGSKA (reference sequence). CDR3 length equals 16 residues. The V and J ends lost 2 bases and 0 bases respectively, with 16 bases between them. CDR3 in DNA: TGCAGTGCTAGACCCACGTACGAGACGTTGAACACTGAAGCTTTCTTT. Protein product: CSARPTYETLNTEAFF.

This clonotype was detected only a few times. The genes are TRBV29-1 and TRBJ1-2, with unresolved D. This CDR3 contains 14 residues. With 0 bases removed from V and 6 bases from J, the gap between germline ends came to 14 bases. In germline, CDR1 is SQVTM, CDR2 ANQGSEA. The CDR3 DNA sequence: TGCAGCGTTGAAGATCGGAAGGGTAGCAATGGCTACACCTTC. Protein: CSVEDRKGSNGYTF.

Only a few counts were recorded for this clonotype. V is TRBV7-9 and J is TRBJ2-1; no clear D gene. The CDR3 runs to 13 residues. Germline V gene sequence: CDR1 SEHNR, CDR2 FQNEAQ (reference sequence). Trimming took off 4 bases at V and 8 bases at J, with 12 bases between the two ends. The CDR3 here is CASSSPADDEQFF. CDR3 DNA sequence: TGTGCCAGCAGCTCGCCTGCCGACGATGAGCAGTTCTTC.

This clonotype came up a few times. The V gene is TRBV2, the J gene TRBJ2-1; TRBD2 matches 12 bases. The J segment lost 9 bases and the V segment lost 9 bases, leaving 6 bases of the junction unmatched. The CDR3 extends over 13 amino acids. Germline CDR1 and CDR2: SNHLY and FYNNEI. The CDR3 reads CARGTSGLIEQFF. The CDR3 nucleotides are TGTGCCAGAGGGACTAGCGGGCTTATTGAGCAGTTCTTC.

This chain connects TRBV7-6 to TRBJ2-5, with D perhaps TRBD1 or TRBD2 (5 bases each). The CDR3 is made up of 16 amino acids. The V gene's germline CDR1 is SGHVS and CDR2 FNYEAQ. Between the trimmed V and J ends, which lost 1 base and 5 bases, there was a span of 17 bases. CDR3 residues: CASSLVVRLGEETQYF. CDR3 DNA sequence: TGTGCCAGCAGCTTAGTGGTGAGGCTAGGGGAGGAGACCCAGTACTTC.

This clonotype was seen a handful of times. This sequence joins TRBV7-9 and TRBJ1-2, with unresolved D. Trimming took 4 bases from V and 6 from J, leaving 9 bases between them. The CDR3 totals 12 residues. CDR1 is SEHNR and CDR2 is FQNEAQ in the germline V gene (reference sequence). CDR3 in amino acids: CASSWGSDGYTF. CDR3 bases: TGTGCCAGCAGCTGGGGTTCGGATGGCTACACCTTC. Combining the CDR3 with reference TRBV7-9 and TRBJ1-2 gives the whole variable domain DTGVSQNPRHKITKRGQNVTFRCDPISEHNRLYWYRQTLGQGPEFLTYFQNEAQLEKSRLLSDRFSAERPKGSFSTLEIQRTEQGDSAMYLCASSWGSDGYTFGSGTRLTVV.

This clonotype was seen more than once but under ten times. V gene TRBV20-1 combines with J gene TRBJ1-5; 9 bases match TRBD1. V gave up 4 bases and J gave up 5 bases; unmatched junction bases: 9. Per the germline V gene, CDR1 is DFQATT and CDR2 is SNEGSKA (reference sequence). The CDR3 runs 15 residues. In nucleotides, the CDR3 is TGCAGTGCTATAGTTGACAGGGGGTTATATCAGCCCCAGCATTTT. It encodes CSAIVDRGLYQPQHF.

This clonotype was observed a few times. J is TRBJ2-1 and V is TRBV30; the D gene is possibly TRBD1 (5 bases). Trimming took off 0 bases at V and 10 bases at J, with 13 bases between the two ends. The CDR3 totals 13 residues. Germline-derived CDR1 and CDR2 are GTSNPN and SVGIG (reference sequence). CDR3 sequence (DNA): TGTGCCTGGAGTGTAATTGGGGCCAGGGAGCAGTTCTTC. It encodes CAWSVIGAREQFF.

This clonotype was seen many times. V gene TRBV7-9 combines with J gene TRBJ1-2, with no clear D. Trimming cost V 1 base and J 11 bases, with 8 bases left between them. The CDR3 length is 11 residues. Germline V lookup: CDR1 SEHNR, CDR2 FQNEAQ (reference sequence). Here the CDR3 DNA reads TGTGCCAGCAGCTTAGATACCGGTTACACCTTC. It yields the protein CASSLDTGYTF.

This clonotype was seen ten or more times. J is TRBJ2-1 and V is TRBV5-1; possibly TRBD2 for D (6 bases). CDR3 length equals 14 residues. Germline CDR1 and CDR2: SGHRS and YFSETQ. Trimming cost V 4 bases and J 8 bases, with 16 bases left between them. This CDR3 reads CASSGGLLGYEQFF. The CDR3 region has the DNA TGCGCCAGCAGCGGGGGACTCCTGGGTTATGAGCAGTTCTTC.

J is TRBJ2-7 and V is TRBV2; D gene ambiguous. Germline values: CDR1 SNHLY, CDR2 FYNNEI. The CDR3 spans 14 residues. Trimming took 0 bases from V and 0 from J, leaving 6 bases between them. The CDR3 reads CASSEAASSYEQYF. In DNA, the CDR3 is TGTGCCAGCAGTGAAGCTGCCTCCTCCTACGAGCAGTACTTC.

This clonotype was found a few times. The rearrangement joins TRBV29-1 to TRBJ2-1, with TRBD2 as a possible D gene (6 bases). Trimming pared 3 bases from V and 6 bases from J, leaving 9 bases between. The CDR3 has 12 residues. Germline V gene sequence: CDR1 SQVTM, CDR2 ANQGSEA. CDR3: CSVEGLSNEQFF. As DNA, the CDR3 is TGCAGCGTTGAGGGACTTTCCAATGAGCAGTTCTTC.

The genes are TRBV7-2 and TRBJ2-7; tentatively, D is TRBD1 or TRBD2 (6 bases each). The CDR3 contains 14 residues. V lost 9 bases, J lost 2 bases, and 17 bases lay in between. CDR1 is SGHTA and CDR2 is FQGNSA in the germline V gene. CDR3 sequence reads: CASRRGNPPYEQYF. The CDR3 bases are TGTGCCAGTCGGAGGGGGAATCCCCCCTACGAGCAGTACTTC.

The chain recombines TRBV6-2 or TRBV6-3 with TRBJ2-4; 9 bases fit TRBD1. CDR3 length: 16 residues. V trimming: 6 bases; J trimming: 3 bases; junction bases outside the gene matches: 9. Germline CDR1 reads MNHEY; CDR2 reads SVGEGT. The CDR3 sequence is CASSPRTGVVKNIQYF. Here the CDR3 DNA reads TGTGCCAGCAGCCCCCGGACAGGGGTTGTCAAAAACATTCAGTACTTC.

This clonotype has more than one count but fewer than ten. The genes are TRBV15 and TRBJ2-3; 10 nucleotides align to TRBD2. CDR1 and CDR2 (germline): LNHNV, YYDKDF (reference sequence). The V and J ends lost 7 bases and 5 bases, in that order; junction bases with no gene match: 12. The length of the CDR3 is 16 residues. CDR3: CATTRSERGGRDTQYF. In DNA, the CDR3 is TGTGCCACCACCCGGTCGGAGCGGGGGGGGCGAGATACGCAGTATTTT.

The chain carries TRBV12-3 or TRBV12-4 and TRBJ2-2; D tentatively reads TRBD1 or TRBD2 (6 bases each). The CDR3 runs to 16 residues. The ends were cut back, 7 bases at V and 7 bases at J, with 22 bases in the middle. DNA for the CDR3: TGTGCCAGCACCCGGGGGCCAGCGATGAACGTCGGGGAGCTGTTTTTT. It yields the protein CASTRGPAMNVGELFF.

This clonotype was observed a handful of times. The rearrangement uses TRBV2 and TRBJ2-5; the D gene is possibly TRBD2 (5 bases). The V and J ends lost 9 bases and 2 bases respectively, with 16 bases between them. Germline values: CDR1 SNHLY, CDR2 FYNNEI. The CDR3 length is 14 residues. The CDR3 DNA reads TGTGCCAGTCCCGGGCGAGGGAAACAAGAGACCCAGTACTTC. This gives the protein CASPGRGKQETQYF.

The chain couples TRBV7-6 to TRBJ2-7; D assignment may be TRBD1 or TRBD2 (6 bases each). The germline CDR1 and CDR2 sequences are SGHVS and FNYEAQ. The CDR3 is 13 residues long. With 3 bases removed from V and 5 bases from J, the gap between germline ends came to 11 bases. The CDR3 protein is CASSFSGEDEQYF. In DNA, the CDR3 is TGTGCCAGCAGCTTTTCAGGGGAGGACGAGCAGTACTTC.

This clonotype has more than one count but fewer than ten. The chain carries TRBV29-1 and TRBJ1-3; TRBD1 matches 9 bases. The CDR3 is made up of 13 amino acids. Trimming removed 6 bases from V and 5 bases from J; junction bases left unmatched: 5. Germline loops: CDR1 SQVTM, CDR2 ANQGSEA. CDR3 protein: CSVLGQGRNTIYF. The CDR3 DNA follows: TGCAGCGTACTTGGACAGGGGAGAAACACCATATATTTT.